The source of this T cell receptor (beta chain) is a study of T cell changes during pregnancy in multiple sclerosis (dated by TCRdb to the late 2010s). In terms of the full investigation: The study looked at changes in the T cell repertoire across pregnancy in women with multiple sclerosis.

Via the germline V gene (reference sequence), CDR1 is PRHDT and CDR2 FYEKMQ. V and J are trimmed by 2 bases and 5 bases, and the gene matches miss 6 bases of the junction. The CDR3 sequence holds 15 residues, the cysteine and phenylalanine included. Solely the CDR3 DNA is kept, with 45 bases framed from the first base. Libraries were built with the immunoSEQ multiplex PCR assay. Held by TCRdb, this immuneACCESS table contains in-frame sequences only and omits some clones. Under half of the omission traces to an unresolved V gene where checked; the cause of the rest is unknown. Recorded for this sample are about 74,000 clones; 80% to 95% of them occurred a single time. The top ten clonotypes cover around 3.5% of the sample. Concerning this clone: What this receptor recognizes is not known. Nothing much larger sits one base from this clone, and base qualities are not available.

This material consisted of peripheral blood, taken after pregnancy. This TCR was sampled from a female donor in good health, enrolled as a control in a pregnancy study. This chain joins TRBV13 to TRBJ2-1, with 7 middle bases fitting TRBD2. The nucleotide sequence is given as TGTGCCAGCAGCTTAAGGGTGGGAGGGGACAATGAGCAGTTCTTC. Its translation is CASSLRVGGDNEQFF.